This entry is about one T cell receptor (beta chain). Which antigen it targets is not known. No base-level quality is on record; no much larger clone is a single base apart. Each collaborating institution followed its own protocols to collect whole blood in K2EDTA tubes. For TCRbeta analysis, collaborator samples were shipped as frozen whole blood, as isolated PBMCs, or as DNA extracted from either sample type. This record comes from a study of blood T cell repertoires in COVID-19 (dated by TCRdb to the early 2020s). Looking at the study overall: Samples covering the acute and convalescent phases of COVID-19 were provided by collaborators in the United States, Italy and Spain. The material from the prospective study consisted of cDNA or gDNA derived from T cells, B-cell-depleted T cells, or PBMCs. The repertoires were made available in a free public database intended to serve as a resource for research on the immune response to SARS-CoV-2. The samples were drawn from the first 160 participants of the ongoing ImmuneRACE study and from about 1,200 subjects provided by 6 global collaborators. The dataset comprised deeply sampled blood TCRbeta repertoires from subjects exposed to, actively infected with, or recovered from COVID-19. HLA class I and class II types, where available, came from metadata supplied by the sample provider rather than from assay-based typing. Sample metadata almost always included a de-identified subject ID, COVID-19 status, age in years and sex.

What the research found in general, with its limitations: The amount of clinical and demographic metadata varied by source and participant and was provided uncurated.

TCRbeta CDR3 regions were amplified from genomic DNA by means of the immunoSEQ Assay, a bias-controlled multiplex PCR. The paper's data handling went like this. Nucleated cell counts per sample were estimated from amplification of reference gene primers within the assay. To quantify the absolute abundance of each unique TCRbeta CDR3 rearrangement, sequence reads were collapsed and filtered. For each sample, productive Simpson clonality was calculated as the square root of Simpson's diversity index across productive rearrangements. TCRdb carries this immuneACCESS record with in-frame sequences only. Its versions omit some clonotypes, under half of them owing to an unresolved V gene in the studies checked, with the rest unexplained. That table is the source of V, J and clone size, and D and trimming were worked out from the DNA. Across this sample there are some 74,000 clones, with roughly 84% seen only once. The ten largest clones take up about 6.6% of the sample.

CDR1 MDHEN and CDR2 SYDVKM were looked up in the germline V gene. Trimming leaves V shorter by 3 bases and J shorter by 2 bases, with the junction holding 9 bases beyond the gene matches. Including cysteine and phenylalanine, the CDR3 has 17 amino acids. Kept here is only the CDR3 DNA, which spans 51 bases and is read in frame from base 1. The V gene is TRBV28 and the J gene is TRBJ2-4; 8 junctional bases match TRBD2. This receptor was obtained from a man aged 50 to 60 with active COVID-19. What was sequenced was peripheral blood. Read as DNA, the sequence is TGTGCCAGCAGTTTCCCGTCCCGGGGGGGTACCAAAAACATTCAGTACTTC. This is translated as CASSFPSRGGTKNIQYF.